Below are 26 T cell receptor beta chains sequenced from a single sample in a study of blood T cell repertoires in COVID-19. Generated by immunoSEQ multiplex PCR, the TCRdb table keeps only in-frame clones and is missing some. Here the sample spans about 210,000 clones, about nine tenths being singletons. Sequencing used peripheral blood. These receptors were obtained from a man between 65 and 85 years old with acute or convalescent COVID-19.

The chain recombines TRBV19 with TRBJ1-5; D unresolved. Deletions cut 4 bases from V and 5 bases from J, with 9 bases between. CDR1 and CDR2 from the germline V gene are LNHDA and SQIVND (reference sequence). The CDR3 extends over 13 amino acids. CDR3 region: CASSTGSYQPQHF. The CDR3 DNA is TGTGCCAGTAGTACCGGGAGTTATCAGCCCCAGCATTTT.

The chain links TRBV7-2 to TRBJ2-7; 7 bases are a match to TRBD1. The CDR3 is 15 residues long. V was pared by 5 bases and J by 3 bases, with 10 bases of the junction left unmatched. Germline V gives CDR1 SGHTA, CDR2 FQGNSA. The CDR3, as DNA: TGTGCCAGCAGCATCGGGACAGCTTCGGGCTACGAGCAGTACTTC. Its translation: CASSIGTASGYEQYF.

The V call is TRBV4-1, the J call TRBJ1-5; 8 nucleotides agree with TRBD1. Germline V lookup: CDR1 MGHRA, CDR2 YSYEKL. V lost 3 bases and J lost 7; bases outside the gene matches: 11. The CDR3 runs to 16 residues. For the CDR3, the DNA is TGCGCCAGCAGCCAGGACGCCGGACAGGGACTACAGCCCCAGCATTTT. Its translation: CASSQDAGQGLQPQHF.

The chain combines TRBV6-5 with TRBJ1-6; 10 nucleotides agree with TRBD1. J lost 9 bases, V lost 2 bases, and 1 base had no gene match. CDR1 and CDR2 from the germline V gene are MNHEY and SVGAGI. This CDR3 has 14 residues. CDR3 residues: CASSYGQGGSPLHF. CDR3 nucleotides: TGTGCCAGCAGTTACGGACAGGGGGGTTCACCCCTCCACTTT.

The V gene is TRBV7-9, the J gene TRBJ2-5, with D tentatively TRBD1 (5 bases). Germline assignment: CDR1 SEHNR and CDR2 FQNEAQ (reference sequence). This CDR3 has 17 residues. The V gene lost 3 bases and the J gene lost 0 bases, with 17 bases spanning the gap. The CDR3 coding sequence is TGTGCCAGCAGCTTCCCCTTTTTGGGGCGAGACCAAGAGACCCAGTACTTC. This codes for CASSFPFLGRDQETQYF. Complete variable domain (other parts from reference TRBV7-9 and TRBJ2-5): DTGVSQNPRHKITKRGQNVTFRCDPISEHNRLYWYRQTLGQGPEFLTYFQNEAQLEKSRLLSDRFSAERPKGSFSTLEIQRTEQGDSAMYLCASSFPFLGRDQETQYFGPGTRLLVL.

The sample holds one count of this clone. V and J are TRBV9 and TRBJ2-1; D ambiguous. With 3 bases removed from V and 7 bases from J, the gap between germline ends came to 14 bases. The CDR3 has 14 residues. Germline loops: CDR1 SGDLS, CDR2 YYNGEE. The CDR3 sequence: CASSGTPTSNEQFF. CDR3 DNA: TGTGCCAGCAGCGGTACACCCACCAGTAATGAGCAGTTCTTC.

This chain links TRBV7-6 with TRBJ2-7, with 8 bases matching TRBD1. The CDR3 has 15 amino acids. The germline CDR1 and CDR2 sequences are SGHVS and FNYEAQ. J lost 3 bases, V lost 5 bases, and 9 bases had no gene match. The CDR3 reads CASSGQGQRRYEQYF. CDR3 nucleotide sequence: TGTGCCAGCAGCGGACAGGGACAGCGCCGCTACGAGCAGTACTTC. Using reference TRBV7-6 and TRBJ2-7 for the parts outside the CDR3, the full variable domain is GAGVSQSPRYKVTKRGQDVALRCDPISGHVSLYWYRQALGQGPEFLTYFNYEAQQDKSGLPNDRFSAERPEGSISTLTIQRTEQRDSAMYRCASSGQGQRRYEQYFGPGTRLTVT.

V usage is TRBV11-2 and J usage is TRBJ2-3, with 9 positions matching TRBD2. The trim removed 1 base at V and 3 bases at J, leaving 5 bases unmatched. The CDR3 has 16 amino acids. The germline CDR1 and CDR2 sequences are SGHAT and FQNNGV. The CDR3 nucleotides are TGTGCCAGCAGCTTAGTGGGCGGGAGGGTAACAGATACGCAGTATTTT. It is translated as CASSLVGGRVTDTQYF.

CDR3 bases: TGTGCCATCAGCACACCTGGGGGGACTAGCGGGAAAACAGATACGCAGTATTTT. Its protein is CAISTPGGTSGKTDTQYF. The chain has TRBV10-3 and TRBJ2-3; 13 bases are a match to TRBD2. Germline CDR1 ENHRY, CDR2 SYGVKD. The V gene end was trimmed by 6 bases and the J gene end by 3 bases; junction bases not matched to a gene: 12. This CDR3 comprises 18 residues.

The chain links TRBV20-1 to TRBJ2-1; 9 nucleotides match TRBD2. In germline, CDR1 is DFQATT, CDR2 SNEGSKA (reference sequence). J gave up 5 bases and V 3 bases, and 8 bases lay outside the gene matches. The CDR3 consists of 15 residues. The CDR3 loop reads CSASGTLAGNNEQFF. In DNA, the CDR3 is TGCAGTGCTAGTGGCACTCTAGCGGGAAACAATGAGCAGTTCTTC.

The rearrangement links TRBV11-2 to TRBJ2-1; 10 positions agree with TRBD2. The V and J ends lost 3 bases and 8 bases, in that order; junction bases with no gene match: 7. The V gene's germline CDR1 is SGHAT and CDR2 FQNNGV. The length of the CDR3 is 15 residues. In DNA form, the CDR3 reads TGTGCCAGCAGCTTGCGGCTAGCGGGAGTCGATGAGCAGTTCTTC. It is translated as CASSLRLAGVDEQFF.

The chain links TRBV30 to TRBJ2-2; the D gene is possibly TRBD2 (6 bases). The CDR3 totals 14 residues. V lost 0 bases and J lost 7, with 12 bases in between. Germline CDR1 GTSNPN, CDR2 SVGIG (reference sequence). For the CDR3, the DNA is TGTGCCTGGAGTGTATTGGGCGGGGTCGGGGAGCTGTTTTTT. Translated: CAWSVLGGVGELFF. Filled out from reference TRBV30 and TRBJ2-2, the complete variable domain reads SQTIHQWPATLVQPVGSPLSLECTVEGTSNPNLYWYRQAAGRGLQLLFYSVGIGQISSEVPQNLSASRPQDRQFILSSKKLLLSDSGFYLCAWSVLGGVGELFFGEGSRLTVL.

The chain has TRBV3-1 (or the pseudogene TRBV3-2) and TRBJ2-1; D perhaps matches TRBD1 (5 bases). This CDR3 spans 14 amino acids. Germline CDR1 reads LGHDT; CDR2 reads YNNKEL (reference sequence). The germline V and J ends were trimmed by 0 bases and 9 bases, with 12 bases remaining between them. The CDR3 coding sequence is TGTGCCAGCAGCCAAGAGGCAGGGTCGGGTGAGCAGTTCTTC. The encoded protein is CASSQEAGSGEQFF.

This clone was recorded only once. The V and J genes are TRBV6-5 and TRBJ1-3, with D tentatively TRBD1 (6 bases). From germline, CDR1 is MNHEY and CDR2 SVGAGI. The CDR3 sequence is 15 residues long. The V end lost 7 bases, the J end lost 0 bases, and 13 bases lay between the germline ends. CDR3 sequence (DNA): TGTGCCAGCAAAACACGGGACAACTCTGGAAACACCATATATTTT. Translation gives CASKTRDNSGNTIYF.

J is TRBJ1-2 and V is TRBV12-3 or TRBV12-4, with TRBD1 as a possible D gene (6 bases). V was shortened by 3 bases and J by 8 bases, with 13 bases between the two germline ends. This CDR3 has 13 amino acids. The CDR3 region has the DNA TGTGCCAGCAGTTTTAGGGGGGGCGCAGGCTACACCTTC. It yields the protein CASSFRGGAGYTF.

The genes are TRBV9 and TRBJ1-1; D might be TRBD1 (6 bases). Germline V gives CDR1 SGDLS, CDR2 YYNGEE. The CDR3 length is 17 residues. V dropped 4 bases and J dropped 0 bases, with 19 bases sitting between them. The CDR3 spells CASSPPRGGGMNTEAFF. The CDR3 DNA reads as TGTGCCAGCAGCCCCCCACGAGGGGGGGGGATGAACACTGAAGCTTTCTTT.

This rearrangement joins TRBV6-5 to TRBJ1-4, with D possibly being TRBD1 (6 bases). The CDR3 is 14 amino acids. Trimming left V 5 bases short and J 6 bases short, with 13 bases between. Germline V CDR1 and CDR2: MNHEY, SVGAGI. The CDR3 here is CASSRSQGYEKLFF. The CDR3 nucleotides are TGTGCCAGCAGTCGGTCACAGGGATATGAAAAACTGTTTTTT.

V usage is TRBV29-1 and J usage is TRBJ1-3; 7 nucleotides line up with TRBD1. In germline, CDR1 is SQVTM, CDR2 ANQGSEA. There are 11 residues in the CDR3. Trimming took 8 bases from V and 8 from J; bases not matched to a gene: 6. The CDR3 sequence is CSIGTVDTIYF. DNA for the CDR3: TGCAGCATCGGGACAGTTGACACCATATATTTT.

The chain has TRBV6-5 and TRBJ1-2; 9 bases match TRBD1. The CDR3 runs 13 residues. J gave up 6 bases and V 5 bases, and 4 bases lay outside the gene matches. Germline V gives CDR1 MNHEY, CDR2 SVGAGI. CDR3 DNA sequence: TGTGCCAGCAGTCGAACAGGGGGCGATGGCTACACCTTC. It yields the protein CASSRTGGDGYTF.

V gene TRBV10-3 combines with J gene TRBJ1-5, with TRBD1 identical over 11 bases. Germline V gene lookup returns CDR1 ENHRY and CDR2 SYGVKD. The J segment lost 6 bases and the V segment lost 2 bases, leaving 3 bases of the junction unmatched. CDR3 size: 15 residues. CDR3 sequence: CAISEVDRGRQPQHF. CDR3 bases: TGTGCCATCAGTGAGGTGGACAGGGGGCGTCAGCCCCAGCATTTT.

This chain connects TRBV28 to TRBJ1-2; 8 positions agree with TRBD1. Trimming at V came to 2 bases and at J to 6 bases, leaving 2 bases not matched to a gene. CDR1 and CDR2 from the germline V gene are MDHEN and SYDVKM. The CDR3 contains 13 residues. The CDR3 DNA reads as TGTGCCAGCAGTTTACAGGGGGCGGATGGCTACACCTTC. This encodes CASSLQGADGYTF.

This sequence joins TRBV2 and TRBJ2-1, with D perhaps TRBD2 (6 bases). V was clipped by 6 bases and J by 8 bases, with 20 bases between them. This CDR3 has 15 amino acids. Germline lookup yields CDR1 SNHLY and CDR2 FYNNEI. Here the CDR3 DNA reads TGTGCCAGCAGCGATCGGTCGGGAGTAAAGGATGAGCAGTTCTTC. This translates into CASSDRSGVKDEQFF. The full variable domain, with the rest looked up from reference TRBV2 and TRBJ2-1, is EPEVTQTPSHQVTQMGQEVILRCVPISNHLYFYWYRQILGQKVEFLVSFYNNEISEKSEIFDDQFSVERPDGSNFTLKIRSTKLEDSAMYFCASSDRSGVKDEQFFGPGTRLTVL.

V usage is TRBV5-6 and J usage is TRBJ2-7; 10 nucleotides align to TRBD1. CDR1 is SGHDT, CDR2 YYEEEE, per germline. J lost 6 bases, V lost 3 bases, and 12 bases had no gene match. This CDR3 region has 16 residues. The CDR3 reads CASSWRPSGQGIEQYF. The CDR3 nucleotides are TGTGCCAGCAGCTGGCGGCCATCGGGACAGGGGATCGAGCAGTACTTC.

V and J are TRBV7-2 and TRBJ2-2; TRBD1 aligns across 9 bases. Losses at the gene ends were 2 bases for V and 5 bases for J; bases not matched to a gene: 3. There are 15 residues in the CDR3. Per germline, CDR1 SGHTA and CDR2 FQGNSA. In nucleotides, the CDR3 is TGTGCCAGCAGCTTATATGGGACAGGGACCGGGGAGCTGTTTTTT. Translating gives CASSLYGTGTGELFF.

This clone appeared a few times. The V and J genes are TRBV30 and TRBJ2-2; D is unclear. This CDR3 spans 15 amino acids. Germline CDR1 GTSNPN, CDR2 SVGIG (reference sequence). The germline V and J ends were trimmed by 0 bases and 3 bases, with 11 bases remaining between them. CDR3 sequence reads: CAWSVWNRDTGELFF. The CDR3, as DNA: TGTGCCTGGAGTGTATGGAACAGAGACACCGGGGAGCTGTTTTTT.

This rearrangement joins TRBV19 to TRBJ2-5; 8 bases fit TRBD1. The CDR3 runs to 15 residues. Per germline, CDR1 LNHDA and CDR2 SQIVND (reference sequence). Trimming removed 4 bases from V and 5 bases from J; junction bases left unmatched: 9. The CDR3 protein is CASSTWTGPTETQYF. In nucleotides, the CDR3 is TGTGCCAGTAGTACATGGACAGGGCCCACGGAGACCCAGTACTTC.